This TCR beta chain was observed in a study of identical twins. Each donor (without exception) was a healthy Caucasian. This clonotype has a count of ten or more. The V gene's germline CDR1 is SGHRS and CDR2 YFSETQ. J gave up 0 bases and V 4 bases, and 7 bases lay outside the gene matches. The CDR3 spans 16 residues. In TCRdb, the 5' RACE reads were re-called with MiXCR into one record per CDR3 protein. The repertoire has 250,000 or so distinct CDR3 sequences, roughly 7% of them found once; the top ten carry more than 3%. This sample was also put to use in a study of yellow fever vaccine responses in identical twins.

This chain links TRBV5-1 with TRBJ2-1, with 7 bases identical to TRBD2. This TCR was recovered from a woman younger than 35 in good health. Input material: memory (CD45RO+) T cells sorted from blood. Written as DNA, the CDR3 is TGCGCCAGCAGCCCCGGAGCGGGGAGCTCCTACAATGAGCAGTTCTTC. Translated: CASSPGAGSSYNEQFF.